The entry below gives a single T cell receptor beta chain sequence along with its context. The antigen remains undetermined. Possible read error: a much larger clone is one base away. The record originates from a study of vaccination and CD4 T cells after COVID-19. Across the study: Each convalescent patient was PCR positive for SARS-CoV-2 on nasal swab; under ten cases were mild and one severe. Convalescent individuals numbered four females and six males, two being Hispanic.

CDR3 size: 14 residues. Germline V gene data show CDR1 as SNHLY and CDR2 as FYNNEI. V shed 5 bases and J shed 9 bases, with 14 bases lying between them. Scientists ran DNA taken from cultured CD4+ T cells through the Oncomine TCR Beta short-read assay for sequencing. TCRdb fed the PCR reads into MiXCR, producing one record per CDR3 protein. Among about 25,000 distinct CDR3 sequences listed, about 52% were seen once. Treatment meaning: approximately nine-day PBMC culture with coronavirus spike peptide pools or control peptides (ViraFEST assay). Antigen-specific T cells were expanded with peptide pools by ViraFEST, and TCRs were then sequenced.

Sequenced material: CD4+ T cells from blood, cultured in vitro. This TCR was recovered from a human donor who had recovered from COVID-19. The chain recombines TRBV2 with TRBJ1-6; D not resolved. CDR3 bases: TGTGCCAGCAGTATCTACAAGTCGACTTCACCCCTCCACTTT. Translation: CASSIYKSTSPLHF.